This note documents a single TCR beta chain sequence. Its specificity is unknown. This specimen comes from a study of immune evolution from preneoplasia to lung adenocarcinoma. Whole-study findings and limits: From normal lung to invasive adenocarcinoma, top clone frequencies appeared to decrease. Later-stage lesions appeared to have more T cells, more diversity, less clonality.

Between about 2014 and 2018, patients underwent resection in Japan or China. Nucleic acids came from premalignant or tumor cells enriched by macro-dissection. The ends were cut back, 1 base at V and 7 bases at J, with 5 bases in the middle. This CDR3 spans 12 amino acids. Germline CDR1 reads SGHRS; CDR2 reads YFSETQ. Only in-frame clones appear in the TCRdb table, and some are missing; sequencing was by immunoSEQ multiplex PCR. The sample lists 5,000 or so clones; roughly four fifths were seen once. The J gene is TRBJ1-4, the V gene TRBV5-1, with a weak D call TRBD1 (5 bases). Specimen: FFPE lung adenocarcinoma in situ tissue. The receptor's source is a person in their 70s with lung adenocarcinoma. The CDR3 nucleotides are TGCGCCAGCAGCTTGCAGGGTGAAAAACTGTTTTTT. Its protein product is CASSLQGEKLFF.